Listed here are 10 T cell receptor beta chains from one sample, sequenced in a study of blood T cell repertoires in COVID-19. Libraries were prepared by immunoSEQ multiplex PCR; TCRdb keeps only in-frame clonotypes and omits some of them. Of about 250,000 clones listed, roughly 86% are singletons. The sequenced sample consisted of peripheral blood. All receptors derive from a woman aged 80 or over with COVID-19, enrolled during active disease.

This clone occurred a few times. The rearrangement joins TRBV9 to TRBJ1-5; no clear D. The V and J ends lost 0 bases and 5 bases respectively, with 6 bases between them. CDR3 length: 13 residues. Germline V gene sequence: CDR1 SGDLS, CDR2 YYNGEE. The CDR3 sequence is CASSVDTDQPQHF. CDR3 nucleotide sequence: TGTGCCAGCAGCGTAGATACTGATCAGCCCCAGCATTTT.

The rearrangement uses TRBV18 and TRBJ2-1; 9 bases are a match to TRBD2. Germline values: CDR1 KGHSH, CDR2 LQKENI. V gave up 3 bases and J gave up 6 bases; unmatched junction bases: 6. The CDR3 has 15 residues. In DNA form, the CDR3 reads TGTGCCAGCTCACCGTCCCTAGCGGGGATCAATGAGCAGTTCTTC. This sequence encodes CASSPSLAGINEQFF.

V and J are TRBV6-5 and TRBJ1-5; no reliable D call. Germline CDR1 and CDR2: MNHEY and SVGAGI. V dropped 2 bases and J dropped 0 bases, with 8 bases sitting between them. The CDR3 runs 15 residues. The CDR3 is CASSYAGGSNQPQHF. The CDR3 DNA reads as TGTGCCAGCAGTTACGCGGGTGGTAGCAATCAGCCCCAGCATTTT.

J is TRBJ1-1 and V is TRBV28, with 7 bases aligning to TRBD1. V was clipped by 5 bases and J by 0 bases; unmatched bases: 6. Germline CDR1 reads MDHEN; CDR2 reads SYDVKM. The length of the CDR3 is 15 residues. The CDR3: CASSPPTGMNTEAFF. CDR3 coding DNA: TGTGCCAGCAGTCCTCCGACAGGGATGAACACTGAAGCTTTCTTT.

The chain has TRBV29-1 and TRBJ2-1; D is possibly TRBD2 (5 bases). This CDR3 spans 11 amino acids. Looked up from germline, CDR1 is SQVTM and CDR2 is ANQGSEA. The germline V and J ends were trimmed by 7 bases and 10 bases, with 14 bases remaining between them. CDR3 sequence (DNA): TGCAGCGCCGCCGCGGGCGGAGAGCAGTTCTTC. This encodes CSAAAGGEQFF.

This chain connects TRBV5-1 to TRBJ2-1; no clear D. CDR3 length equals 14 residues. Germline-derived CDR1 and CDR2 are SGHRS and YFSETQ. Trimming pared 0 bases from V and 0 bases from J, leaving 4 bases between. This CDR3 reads CASSLELSYNEQFF. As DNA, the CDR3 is TGCGCCAGCAGCTTGGAGCTCTCCTACAATGAGCAGTTCTTC.

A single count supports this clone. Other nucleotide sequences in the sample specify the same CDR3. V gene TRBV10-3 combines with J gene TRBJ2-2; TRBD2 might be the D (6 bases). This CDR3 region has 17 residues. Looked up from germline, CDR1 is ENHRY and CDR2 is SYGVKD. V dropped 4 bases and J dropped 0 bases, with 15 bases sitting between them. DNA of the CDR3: TGTGCCATCAGTGTTATTAGCGGCGGGGCGAACACCGGGGAGCTGTTTTTT. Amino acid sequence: CAISVISGGANTGELFF.

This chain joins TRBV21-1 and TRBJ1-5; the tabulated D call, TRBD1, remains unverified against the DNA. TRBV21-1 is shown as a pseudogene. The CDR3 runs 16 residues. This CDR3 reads CASPQSGGKRGQPQHF. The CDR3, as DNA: TGTGCCAGCCCCCAATCAGGGGGGAAGAGGGGCCAGCCCCAGCATTTT.

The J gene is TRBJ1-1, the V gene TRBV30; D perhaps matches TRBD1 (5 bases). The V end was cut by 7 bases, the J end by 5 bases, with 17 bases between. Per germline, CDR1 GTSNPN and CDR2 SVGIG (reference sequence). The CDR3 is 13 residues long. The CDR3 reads CASEGRGITEAFF. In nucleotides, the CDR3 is TGTGCCTCCGAGGGTCGGGGGATTACTGAAGCTTTCTTT.

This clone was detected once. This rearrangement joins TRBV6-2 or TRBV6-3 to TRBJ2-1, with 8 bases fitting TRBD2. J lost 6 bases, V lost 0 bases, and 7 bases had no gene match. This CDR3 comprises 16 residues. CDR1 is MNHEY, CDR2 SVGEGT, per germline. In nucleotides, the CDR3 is TGTGCCAGCAGTTACTCTGGGACTAGAGGCTTCAATGAGCAGTTCTTC. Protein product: CASSYSGTRGFNEQFF.